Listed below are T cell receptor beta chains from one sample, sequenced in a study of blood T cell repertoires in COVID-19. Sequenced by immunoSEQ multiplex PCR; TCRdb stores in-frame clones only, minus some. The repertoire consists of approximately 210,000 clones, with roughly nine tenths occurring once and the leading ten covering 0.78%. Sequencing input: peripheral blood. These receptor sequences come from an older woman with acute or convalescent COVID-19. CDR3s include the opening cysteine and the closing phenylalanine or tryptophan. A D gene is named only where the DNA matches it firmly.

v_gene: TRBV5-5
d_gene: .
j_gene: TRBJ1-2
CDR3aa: CASSLSGNYGYTF
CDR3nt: TGTGCCAGCAGCTTGTCAGGAAACTATGGCTACACCTTC

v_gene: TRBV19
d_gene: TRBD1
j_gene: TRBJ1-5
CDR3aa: CATTWTGENQPQHF
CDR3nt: TGTGCCACCACTTGGACAGGTGAAAATCAGCCCCAGCATTTT

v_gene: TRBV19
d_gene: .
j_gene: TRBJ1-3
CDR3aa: CASSPRYSGNTIYF
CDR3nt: TGTGCCAGTAGTCCTCGGTACTCTGGAAACACCATATATTTT

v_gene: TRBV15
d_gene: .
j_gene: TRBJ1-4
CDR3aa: CATSRGSEKLFF
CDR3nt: TGTGCCACCAGCAGAGGTAGTGAAAAACTGTTTTTT

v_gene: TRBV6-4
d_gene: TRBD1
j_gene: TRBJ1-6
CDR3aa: CASSWTGGGSPLHF
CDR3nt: TGTGCCAGCAGTTGGACAGGGGGCGGATCACCCCTCCACTTT

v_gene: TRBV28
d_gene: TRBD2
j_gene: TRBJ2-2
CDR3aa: CASSLGLAVNTGELFF
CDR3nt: TGTGCCAGCAGTCTAGGACTAGCGGTAAACACCGGGGAGCTGTTTTTT

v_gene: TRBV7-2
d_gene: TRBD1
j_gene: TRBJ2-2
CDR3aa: CASSLGQFSTGELFF
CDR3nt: TGTGCCAGCAGCTTGGGACAGTTCTCCACCGGGGAGCTGTTTTTT

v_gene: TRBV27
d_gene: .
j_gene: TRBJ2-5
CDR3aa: CASRSGKTQYF
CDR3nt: TGTGCCAGCAGGTCGGGAAAGACCCAGTACTTC

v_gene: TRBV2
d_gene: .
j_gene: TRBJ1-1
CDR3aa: CASSSAGGLTEAFF
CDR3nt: TGTGCCAGCAGCTCCGCGGGGGGTCTAACTGAAGCTTTCTTT

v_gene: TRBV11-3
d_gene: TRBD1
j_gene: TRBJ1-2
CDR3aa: CASSLGQGDGYTF
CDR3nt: TGTGCCAGCAGCTTAGGACAGGGGGATGGCTACACCTTC

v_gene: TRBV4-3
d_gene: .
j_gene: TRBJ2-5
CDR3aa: CASSQRSGIGETQYF
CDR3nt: TGCGCCAGCAGCCAACGGTCGGGGATAGGGGAGACCCAGTACTTC

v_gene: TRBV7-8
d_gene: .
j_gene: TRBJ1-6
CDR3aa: CASSLRLTNHNSPLHF
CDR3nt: TGTGCCAGCAGCTTGCGGCTCACAAACCACAATTCACCCCTCCACTTT

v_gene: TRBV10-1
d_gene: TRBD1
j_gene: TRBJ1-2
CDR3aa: CASSETGGYGYTF
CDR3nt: TGCGCCAGCAGTGAGACAGGGGGCTATGGCTACACCTTC

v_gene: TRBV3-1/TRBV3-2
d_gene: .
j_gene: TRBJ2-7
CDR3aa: CASSQTGEQYF
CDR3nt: TGTGCCAGCAGCCAAACGGGCGAGCAGTACTTC